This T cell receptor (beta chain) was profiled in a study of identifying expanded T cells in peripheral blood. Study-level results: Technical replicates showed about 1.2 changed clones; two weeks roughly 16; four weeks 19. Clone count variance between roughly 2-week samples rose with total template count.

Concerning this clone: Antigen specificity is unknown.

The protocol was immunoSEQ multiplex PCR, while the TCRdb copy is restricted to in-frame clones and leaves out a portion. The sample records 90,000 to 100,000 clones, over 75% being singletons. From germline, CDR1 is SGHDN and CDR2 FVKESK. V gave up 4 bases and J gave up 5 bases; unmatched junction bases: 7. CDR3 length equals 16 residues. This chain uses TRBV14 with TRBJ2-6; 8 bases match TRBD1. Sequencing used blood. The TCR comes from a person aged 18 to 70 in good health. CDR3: CASSPPRTGRANVLTF. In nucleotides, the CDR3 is TGTGCCAGCAGCCCCCCAAGGACAGGGAGGGCCAACGTCCTGACTTTC.